This TCR beta chain was sequenced for a study of beta chain features in type 1 diabetes. Broader study findings: Insertions at VDJ junctions were less frequent in type 1 diabetes patients. These patients also deleted more nucleotides at the same junctions.

Turning to this clone: The antigen is undetermined.

Since all of the isolated RNA was reverse transcribed, expressed TCRB transcripts were what got sequenced. The data were produced by immunoSEQ multiplex PCR, yet TCRdb's version contains in-frame clones alone and is incomplete. The sample carries 850,000 to 900,000 clones, 17% recorded once. The CDR3 is made up of 16 amino acids. The germline gives CDR1 SGHTA, CDR2 FQGNSA. Trimming took 2 bases from V and 3 from J, leaving 13 bases between them. This clonotype originated in a woman aged 18-35 years in good health. This chain joins TRBV7-2 and TRBJ2-2, with D unclear. Sample: naive CD4+ T cells from blood. The CDR3 bases are TGTGCCAGCAGCTTAAGGAATGGTCGGTACACCGGGGAGCTGTTTTTT. It encodes CASSLRNGRYTGELFF.